The clone carrying this T cell receptor beta chain turned up a few times. Amplified regions were TCR beta CDR3 sequences from RNA transcripts. Researchers ran a first-round RT-PCR on the TCR CDR3 using the HTBI primer set. TCRdb reanalysed the multiplex PCR reads using MiXCR and keeps one entry per CDR3 protein. The sample contains some 530,000 distinct CDR3 sequences, approximately 22% of which appear only once. The data were obtained in a study of T cells in Graves' hyperthyroidism and ophthalmopathy. Patients with ophthalmopathy all had a Clinical Activity Score of at least 3, a NOSPECS grade of at least 4 and duration under 3 months. Pregnant or lactating patients were excluded, as were those with uncontrolled infection or other autoimmune disease. Together with thyroid ultrasound, orbital computed tomography, serum thyroxine and TRAb, clinical symptoms were used for diagnoses. The specimen sequenced was blood. The TCR comes from a woman between 70 and 85 years old with Graves' ophthalmopathy.

CDR3 nucleotide sequence: TGTGCCAGCAGTTTCACCCGGCCGACAGCCCACTATGGCTACACCTTC. It codes for CASSFTRPTAHYGYTF. The chain couples TRBV12-3 or TRBV12-4 to TRBJ1-2; weak D call: TRBD1 (5 bases). The CDR3 length is 16 residues. The V end lost 3 bases, the J end lost 3 bases, and 17 bases lay between the germline ends.